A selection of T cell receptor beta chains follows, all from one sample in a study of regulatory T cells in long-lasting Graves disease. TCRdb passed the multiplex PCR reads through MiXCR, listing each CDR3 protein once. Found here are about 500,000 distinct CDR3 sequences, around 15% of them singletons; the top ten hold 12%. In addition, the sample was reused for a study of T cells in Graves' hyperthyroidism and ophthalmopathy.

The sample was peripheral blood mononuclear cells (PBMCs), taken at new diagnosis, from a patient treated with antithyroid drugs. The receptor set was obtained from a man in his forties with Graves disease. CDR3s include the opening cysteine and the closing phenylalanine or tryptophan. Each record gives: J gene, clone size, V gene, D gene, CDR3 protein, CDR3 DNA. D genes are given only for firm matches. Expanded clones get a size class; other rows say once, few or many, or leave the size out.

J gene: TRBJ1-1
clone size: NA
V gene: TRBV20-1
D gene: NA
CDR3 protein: CSASPSFRMNTEAFF
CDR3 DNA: TGCAGTGCTAGTCCGTCGTTCAGGATGAACACTGAAGCTTTCTTT

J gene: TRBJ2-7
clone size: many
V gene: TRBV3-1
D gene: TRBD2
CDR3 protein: CASSLGSSGSYEQYF
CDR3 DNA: TGTGCCAGCAGCTTAGGGTCTAGCGGGAGCTACGAGCAGTACTTC

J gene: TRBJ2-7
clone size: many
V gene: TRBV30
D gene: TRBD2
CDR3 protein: CAWRGRTSVGQQYF
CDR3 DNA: TGTGCCTGGAGGGGGAGGACTAGCGTGGGACAGCAGTACTTC

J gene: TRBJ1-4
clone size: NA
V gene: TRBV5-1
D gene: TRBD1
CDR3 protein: CASSRTGDLNEKLFF
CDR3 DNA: TGCGCCAGCAGCCGAACAGGGGACTTGAATGAAAAACTGTTTTTT

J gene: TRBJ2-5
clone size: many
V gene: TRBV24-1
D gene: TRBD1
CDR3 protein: CATSDHGQAQETQYF
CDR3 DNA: TGTGCCACCAGTGACCATGGACAGGCCCAAGAGACCCAGTACTTC

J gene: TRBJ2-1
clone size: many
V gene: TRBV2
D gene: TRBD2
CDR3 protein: CASSVRSGRAYEQFF
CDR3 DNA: TGTGCCAGCAGTGTCCGCAGCGGGAGAGCATATGAGCAGTTCTTC

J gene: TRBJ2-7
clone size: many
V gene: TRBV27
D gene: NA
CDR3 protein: CASSLETGGPYEQYF
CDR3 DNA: TGTGCCAGCAGTTTGGAGACCGGGGGCCCCTACGAGCAGTACTTC

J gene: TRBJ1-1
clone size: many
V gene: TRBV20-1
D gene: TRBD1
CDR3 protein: CRALRGKGNTEAFF
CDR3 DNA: TGCAGGGCTCTCAGGGGGAAAGGGAACACTGAAGCTTTCTTT

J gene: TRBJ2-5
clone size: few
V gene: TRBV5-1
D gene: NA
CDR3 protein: CASSTLGGGGETQYF
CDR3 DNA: TGCGCCAGCAGCACCTTAGGTGGCGGTGGGGAGACCCAGTACTTC

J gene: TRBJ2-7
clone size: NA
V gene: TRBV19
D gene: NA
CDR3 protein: CASSITRGYEQYF
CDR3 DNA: TGTGCCAGTAGTATCACCAGGGGCTACGAGCAGTACTTC

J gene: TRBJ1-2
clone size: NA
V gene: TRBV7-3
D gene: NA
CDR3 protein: CASSLMGPANYGYTF
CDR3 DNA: TGTGCCAGCAGCTTAATGGGCCCAGCTAACTATGGCTACACCTTC

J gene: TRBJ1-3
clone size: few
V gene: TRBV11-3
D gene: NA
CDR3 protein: CASKATGNTIYF
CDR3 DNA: TGTGCCAGCAAGGCCACCGGAAACACCATATATTTT

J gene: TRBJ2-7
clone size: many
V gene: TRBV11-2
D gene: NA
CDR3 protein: CASTVGANQYF
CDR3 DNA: TGTGCCAGCACCGTTGGGGCGAACCAGTACTTC

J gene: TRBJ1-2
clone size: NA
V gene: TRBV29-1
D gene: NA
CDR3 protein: CSVDTITNYGYTF
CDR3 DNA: TGCAGCGTTGATACCATCACCAACTATGGCTACACCTTC

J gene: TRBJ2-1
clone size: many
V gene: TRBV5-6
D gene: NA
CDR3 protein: CASSPSLWNNEQFF
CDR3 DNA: TGTGCCAGCAGCCCGAGTCTTTGGAACAATGAGCAGTTCTTC

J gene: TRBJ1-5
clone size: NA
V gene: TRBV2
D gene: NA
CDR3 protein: CASSAVGGSSQPQHF
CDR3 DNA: TGTGCCAGCAGTGCCGTAGGGGGTAGTAGTCAGCCCCAGCATTTT

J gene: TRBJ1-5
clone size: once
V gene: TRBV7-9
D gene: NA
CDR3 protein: CASSPLGQPQHF
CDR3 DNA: TGTGCCAGCAGCCCCCTGGGTCAGCCCCAGCATTTT

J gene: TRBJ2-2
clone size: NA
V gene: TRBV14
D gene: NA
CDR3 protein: CASSQEQIWAGELFF
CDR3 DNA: TGTGCCAGCAGCCAAGAACAGATTTGGGCCGGGGAGCTGTTTTTT

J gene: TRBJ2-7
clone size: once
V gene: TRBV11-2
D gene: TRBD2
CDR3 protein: CASTRLAGVHEQYF
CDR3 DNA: TGTGCCAGCACCCGACTAGCGGGAGTCCACGAGCAGTACTTC

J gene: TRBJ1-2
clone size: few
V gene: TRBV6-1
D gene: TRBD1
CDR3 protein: CASRGRGLAGYTF
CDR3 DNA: TGTGCCAGCAGGGGGAGGGGGCTAGCTGGCTACACCTTC

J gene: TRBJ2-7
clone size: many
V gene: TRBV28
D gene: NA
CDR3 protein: CASSLVQASYEQYF
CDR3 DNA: TGTGCCAGCAGTTTAGTCCAGGCCTCCTACGAGCAGTACTTC

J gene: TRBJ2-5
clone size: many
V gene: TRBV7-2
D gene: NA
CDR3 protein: CASSLYASDFLVSQETQYF
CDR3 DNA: TGTGCCAGCAGCTTATATGCGTCGGACTTCCTTGTAAGCCAAGAGACCCAGTACTTC

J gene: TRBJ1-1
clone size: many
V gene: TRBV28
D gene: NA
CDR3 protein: CASFALRYTEAFF
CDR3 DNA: TGTGCCAGCTTCGCACTCCGATACACTGAAGCTTTCTTT

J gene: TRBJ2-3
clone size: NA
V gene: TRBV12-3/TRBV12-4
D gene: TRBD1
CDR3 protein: CASSPGQGGLRRENTDTQYF
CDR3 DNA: TGTGCCAGCAGCCCGGGACAGGGGGGTTTGAGGCGGGAGAACACAGATACGCAGTATTTT

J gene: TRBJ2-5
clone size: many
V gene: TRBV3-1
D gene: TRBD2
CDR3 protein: CASSQALGEGETQYF
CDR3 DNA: TGTGCCAGCAGCCAAGCGTTAGGGGAGGGGGAGACCCAGTACTTC

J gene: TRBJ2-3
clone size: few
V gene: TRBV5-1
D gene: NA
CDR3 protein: CASSLGLFSGSTDTQYF
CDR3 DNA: TGCGCCAGCAGCTTGGGGCTCTTTAGCGGATCCACAGATACGCAGTATTTT

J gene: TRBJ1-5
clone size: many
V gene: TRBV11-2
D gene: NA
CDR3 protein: CASSYGWGGGQPQHF
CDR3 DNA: TGTGCCAGCAGCTATGGTTGGGGGGGTGGGCAGCCCCAGCATTTT

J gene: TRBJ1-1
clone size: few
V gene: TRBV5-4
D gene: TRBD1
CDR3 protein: CASTDRQGVDTEAFF
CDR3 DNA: TGTGCCAGCACCGATCGACAGGGGGTTGACACTGAAGCTTTCTTT

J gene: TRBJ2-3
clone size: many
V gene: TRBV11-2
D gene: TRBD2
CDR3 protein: CASSLEVPSGIGTQYF
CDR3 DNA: TGTGCCAGCAGCTTAGAGGTGCCTAGCGGGATTGGTACGCAGTATTTT

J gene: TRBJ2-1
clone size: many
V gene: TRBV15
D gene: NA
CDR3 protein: CATSSSPGVVRGEQFF
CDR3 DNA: TGTGCCACCAGCAGTTCCCCGGGAGTGGTTCGGGGTGAGCAGTTCTTC

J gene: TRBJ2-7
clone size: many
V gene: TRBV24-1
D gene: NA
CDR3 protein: CATSDAGTRPYEQYF
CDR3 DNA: TGTGCCACCAGTGATGCCGGGACAAGACCCTACGAGCAGTACTTC

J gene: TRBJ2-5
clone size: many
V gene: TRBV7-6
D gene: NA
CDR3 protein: CASSLIGKETQYF
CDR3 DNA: TGTGCCAGCAGCTTAATAGGGAAAGAGACCCAGTACTTC

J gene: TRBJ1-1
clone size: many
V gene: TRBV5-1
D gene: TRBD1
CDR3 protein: CASSVARTGDMNTEAFF
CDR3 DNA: TGCGCCAGCAGCGTTGCCCGGACAGGCGATATGAACACTGAAGCTTTCTTT

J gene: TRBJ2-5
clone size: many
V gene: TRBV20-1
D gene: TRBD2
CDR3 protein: CSAHSGTHAQYF
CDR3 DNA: TGCAGTGCTCATAGCGGGACTCATGCCCAGTACTTC

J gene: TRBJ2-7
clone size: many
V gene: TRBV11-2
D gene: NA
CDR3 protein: CASSLVWGSSYEQYF
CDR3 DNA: TGTGCCAGCAGCTTAGTGTGGGGGAGCTCCTACGAGCAGTACTTC

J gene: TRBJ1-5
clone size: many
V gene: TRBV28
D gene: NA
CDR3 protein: CASIGRGGNQPQHF
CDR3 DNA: TGTGCCAGCATAGGCAGGGGTGGCAATCAGCCCCAGCATTTT

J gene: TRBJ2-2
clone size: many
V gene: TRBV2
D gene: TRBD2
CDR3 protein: CASSILLAGDNGELFF
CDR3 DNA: TGTGCCAGCAGTATATTACTAGCGGGAGATAACGGGGAGCTGTTTTTT

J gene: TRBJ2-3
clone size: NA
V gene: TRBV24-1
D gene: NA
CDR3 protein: CATSESRGTTVTQYF
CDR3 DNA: TGTGCCACCAGTGAATCTAGGGGCACCACCGTTACGCAGTATTTT

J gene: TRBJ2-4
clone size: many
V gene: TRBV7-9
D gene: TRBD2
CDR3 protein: CASERLAGDIQYF
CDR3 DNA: TGTGCCAGCGAGAGACTAGCGGGTGACATTCAGTACTTC

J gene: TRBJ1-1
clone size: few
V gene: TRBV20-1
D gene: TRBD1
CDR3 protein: CSADRDSRTEAFF
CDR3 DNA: TGCAGTGCCGACCGGGACAGTCGGACTGAAGCTTTCTTT

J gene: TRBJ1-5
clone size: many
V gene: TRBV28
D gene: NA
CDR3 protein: CASRLNRVGSNQPQHF
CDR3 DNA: TGTGCCAGCAGACTAAACAGGGTTGGCAGCAATCAGCCCCAGCATTTT

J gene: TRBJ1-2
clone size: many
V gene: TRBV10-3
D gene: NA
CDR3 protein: CAIRDSVNYGYTF
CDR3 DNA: TGTGCCATCAGGGACAGTGTGAACTATGGCTACACCTTC

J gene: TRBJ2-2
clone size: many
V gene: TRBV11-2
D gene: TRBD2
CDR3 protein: CASRQERLAGGAGELFF
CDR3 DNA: TGTGCCAGCAGACAAGAGAGACTAGCGGGAGGAGCCGGGGAGCTGTTTTTT

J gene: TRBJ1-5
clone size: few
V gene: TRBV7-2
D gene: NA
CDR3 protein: CASSLRRDQPQHF
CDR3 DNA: TGTGCCAGCAGCCTACGCCGTGATCAGCCCCAGCATTTT

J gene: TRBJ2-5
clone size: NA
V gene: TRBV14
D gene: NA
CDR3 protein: CASSPATEETQYF
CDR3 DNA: TGTGCCAGCAGCCCCGCGACAGAAGAGACCCAGTACTTC

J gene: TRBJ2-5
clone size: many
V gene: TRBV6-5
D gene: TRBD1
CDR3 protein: CASSYSGTGLETQYF
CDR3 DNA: TGTGCCAGCAGTTACTCCGGGACAGGGTTAGAGACCCAGTACTTC